The 18 T cell receptor beta chains given below trace back to one sample, sequenced in a study of T cells in Graves' hyperthyroidism and ophthalmopathy. TCR beta CDR3 regions were amplified from RNA transcripts. An initial round of RT-PCR targeting the TCR CDR3 relied on the HTBI primer set. TCRdb reprocessed the multiplex PCR reads with MiXCR, giving one entry per CDR3 protein. The sample has about 420,000 distinct CDR3 sequences; around 13% are singletons. Sequenced input: blood. All receptors derive from a woman aged 18 to 35 with Graves' hyperthyroidism.

The gene calls are TRBV12-3 or TRBV12-4 and TRBJ1-6; D is ambiguous. The CDR3 extends over 15 amino acids. Trimming shortened V by 0 bases and J by 7 bases, and 10 bases separated the two germline ends. The CDR3 reads CASSLAAGGNSPLHF. DNA for the CDR3: TGTGCCAGCAGTTTAGCGGCAGGCGGCAATTCACCCCTCCACTTT.

The V call is TRBV10-3, the J call TRBJ2-5, with TRBD1 identical over 7 bases. The J segment lost 12 bases and the V segment lost 6 bases, leaving 10 bases of the junction unmatched. This CDR3 contains 12 residues. Germline V CDR1 and CDR2: ENHRY, SYGVKD. The CDR3: CAIRDPTGYEYF. CDR3 nucleotides: TGTGCCATCAGGGACCCGACAGGGTATGAGTACTTC.

The chain is built from TRBV4-3 and TRBJ1-5; D gene ambiguous. The germline gives CDR1 LGHNA, CDR2 YSLEER. Trimming removed 0 bases from V and 3 bases from J, with 12 bases in between. The CDR3 loop spans 16 amino acids. CDR3 protein: CASSQDRRSHNQPQHF. CDR3 sequence (DNA): TGCGCCAGCAGCCAAGATCGGAGGTCCCACAATCAGCCCCAGCATTTT.

This clonotype occurred a few times. This chain uses TRBV4-1 with TRBJ1-1, with TRBD1 matching 8 bases. CDR3 length: 17 amino acids. The germline CDR1 and CDR2 sequences are MGHRA and YSYEKL. Germline trimming cut 0 bases from V and 0 bases from J; bases unmatched to any gene: 6. CDR3 sequence (DNA): TGCGCCAGCAGCCAAGAAAGGGACAGGTTTATGAACACTGAAGCTTTCTTT. The encoded protein is CASSQERDRFMNTEAFF.

Concerning this clonotype: This may come from a read error, since a much larger clone is one base off. V is TRBV6-1 and J is TRBJ2-5; D uncertain. CDR1 and CDR2 (germline): MNHNS, SASEGT. There are 12 residues in the CDR3. Trimming took off 11 bases at V and 2 bases at J, with 12 bases between the two ends. Here the CDR3 reads CAGTQTQETQYF. CDR3 in DNA: TGTGCCGGCACACAGACACAAGAGACCCAGTACTTC.

This clonotype was recorded many times. The chain carries TRBV27 and TRBJ1-5; possibly TRBD1 for D (5 bases). V was cut by 2 bases and J by 4 bases, with 15 bases left in between. Germline-derived CDR1 and CDR2 are MNHEY and SMNVEV (reference sequence). This CDR3 spans 16 amino acids. The CDR3 protein is CASSLLQGLGNQPQHF. CDR3 DNA sequence: TGTGCCAGCAGTTTACTCCAGGGACTCGGAAATCAGCCCCAGCATTTT.

This clonotype occurred many times. The CDR3 protein is CASSSAGGVNYEQYF. The DNA of the CDR3 is TGTGCCAGCTCATCAGCGGGAGGGGTGAACTACGAGCAGTACTTC. The V and J genes are TRBV18 and TRBJ2-7, with 10 bases matching TRBD2. Germline values: CDR1 KGHSH, CDR2 LQKENI. Unmatched junction bases numbered 7, after V lost 5 bases and J lost 3 bases. This CDR3 spans 15 amino acids.

The rearrangement uses TRBV27 and TRBJ2-2; 7 nucleotides line up with TRBD2. The ends lost 8 bases at V and 6 bases at J; junction bases unmatched: 9. The germline gives CDR1 MNHEY, CDR2 SMNVEV (reference sequence). CDR3 size: 14 residues. The CDR3 nucleotides read TGTGCCAGCGGCGGGAGCGGGTTTGCCGGGGAGCTGTTTTTT. Its translation is CASGGSGFAGELFF.

The chain uses TRBV5-1 and TRBJ2-5; TRBD1 is a possible D gene (7 bases). CDR1 and CDR2 (germline): SGHRS, YFSETQ. V was trimmed by 0 bases and J by 12 bases, leaving 12 bases between them. The CDR3 is 12 amino acids. CDR3 coding DNA: TGCGCCAGCAGCTTGGAAGGGGGCGGGGAGTACTTC. Protein: CASSLEGGGEYF.

This clonotype was observed at least ten times. The V and J genes are TRBV11-1 and TRBJ2-7, with a possible D match to TRBD1 (5 bases). There are 13 residues in the CDR3. CDR1 and CDR2 (germline): SGHAT, FQDESV (reference sequence). Trimming left V 3 bases short and J 5 bases short, with 11 bases between. CDR3 in DNA: TGTGCCAGCAGCTTTCTTACAGGACACGAGCAGTACTTC. Translating it yields CASSFLTGHEQYF. Filled out from reference TRBV11-1 and TRBJ2-7, the complete variable domain reads EAEVAQSPRYKITEKSQAVAFWCDPISGHATLYWYRQILGQGPELLVQFQDESVVDDSQLPKDRFSAERLKGVDSTLKIQPAELGDSAMYLCASSFLTGHEQYFGPGTRLTVT.

The chain combines TRBV12-3 or TRBV12-4 with TRBJ2-5; D may be TRBD2 (6 bases). V was pared by 2 bases and J by 1 base, with 11 bases between. This CDR3 is built from 15 residues. The CDR3 protein is CASSLPGTVQETQYF. CDR3 nucleotide sequence: TGTGCCAGCAGTTTACCCGGGACTGTCCAAGAGACCCAGTACTTC.

On this clonotype itself: A read error may be the cause here, since a much bigger clone is one base away. J is TRBJ2-7 and V is TRBV5-5; 9 bases match TRBD1. Per the germline V gene, CDR1 is SGHKS and CDR2 is YYEKEE (reference sequence). The CDR3 has 15 residues. After removal of 0 bases from V and 6 bases from J, the junction contained 7 bases not matched to a gene. CDR3 in DNA: TGTGCCAGCAGCTTGGTAGGACAGGGGAACTGCGAGCAGTACTTC. It yields the protein CASSLVGQGNCEQYF.

The genes are TRBV4-3 and TRBJ2-1; D not certain. The CDR3 runs to 14 residues. Trimming stripped 3 bases from V and 5 bases from J, with 11 bases between. Per the germline V gene, CDR1 is LGHNA and CDR2 is YSLEER. The chain's CDR3 is CASSHADGNNEQFF. In DNA form, the CDR3 reads TGCGCCAGCAGCCACGCAGACGGCAACAATGAGCAGTTCTTC.

This clonotype was seen many times. The chain uses TRBV3-1 and TRBJ2-7, with 10 bases fitting TRBD1. The J segment lost 6 bases and the V segment lost 5 bases, leaving 4 bases of the junction unmatched. The CDR3 is 13 residues long. Germline V gene data show CDR1 as LGHDT and CDR2 as YNNKEL (reference sequence). In DNA, the CDR3 is TGTGCCAGCAGCGCACGGACAGGGGGCGAGCAGTACTTC. This encodes CASSARTGGEQYF.

In regard to this clonotype: A clone one base away is much larger, so this may be a read error. The chain recombines TRBV7-2 with TRBJ2-7, with TRBD2 matching 7 bases. CDR1 SGHTA and CDR2 FQGNSA come from the germline V gene. The CDR3 spans 14 residues. V lost 3 bases and J lost 0; bases outside the gene matches: 2. In DNA form, the CDR3 reads TGTACCAGCAGCTTGACTAGCACCTCCTACGAGCAGTACTTC. This translates into CTSSLTSTSYEQYF. The variable domain in full, completed from reference TRBV7-2 and TRBJ2-7, reads GAGVSQSPSNKVTEKGKDVELRCDPISGHTALYWYRQSLGQGLEFLIYFQGNSAPDKSGLPSDRFSAERTGGSVSTLTIQRTQQEDSAVYLCTSSLTSTSYEQYFGPGTRLTVT.

Only a few counts were recorded for this clonotype. The rearrangement links TRBV12-3 or TRBV12-4 to TRBJ2-7; 7 bases line up with TRBD1. The ends lost 3 bases at V and 9 bases at J; junction bases unmatched: 8. The CDR3 spans 13 residues. The CDR3 DNA is TGTGCCAGCAGTTTGGGGACAGTCAACGGGCAGTACTTC. It specifies CASSLGTVNGQYF.

This clonotype has ten or more counts. The chain has TRBV13 and TRBJ2-1, with TRBD1 identical over 7 bases. The CDR3 runs 16 residues. V gave up 5 bases and J gave up 4 bases; unmatched junction bases: 11. Per germline, CDR1 PRHDT and CDR2 FYEKMQ (reference sequence). Here the CDR3 reads CASSTIDRDPYNEQFF. The CDR3 DNA is TGTGCCAGCAGCACCATTGACAGGGATCCTTACAATGAGCAGTTCTTC.

This clonotype was counted between two and nine times. Sequence at one end of the junction differs from germline and may be a read error. The DNA of the CDR3 is TGTGTCAGCAGTTCGGGACAGTCATACGAGCAGTACTTC. It specifies CVSSSGQSYEQYF. The genes are TRBV12-3 or TRBV12-4 and TRBJ2-7, with TRBD1 matching over 7 bases. This CDR3 region has 13 residues.